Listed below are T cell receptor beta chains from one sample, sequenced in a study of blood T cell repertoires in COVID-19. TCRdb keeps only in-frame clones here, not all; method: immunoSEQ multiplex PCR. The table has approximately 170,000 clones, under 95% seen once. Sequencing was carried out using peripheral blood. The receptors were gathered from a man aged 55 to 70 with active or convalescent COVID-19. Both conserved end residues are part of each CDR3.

CDR3aa: CSVSRGTGSTDTQYF
j_gene: TRBJ2-3
v_gene: TRBV29-1

CDR3aa: CASSEAGTGPNTEAFF
j_gene: TRBJ1-1
v_gene: TRBV2

CDR3aa: CASSPYHTGGGYGYTF
j_gene: TRBJ1-2
v_gene: TRBV7-6

CDR3aa: CATTDRMNTEAFF
j_gene: TRBJ1-1
v_gene: TRBV19

CDR3aa: CASSPWAVNSPLHF
j_gene: TRBJ1-6
v_gene: TRBV18

CDR3aa: CASSLGSGIGNQPQHF
j_gene: TRBJ1-5
v_gene: TRBV27

CDR3aa: CASSATGDEATGELFF
j_gene: TRBJ2-2
v_gene: TRBV2

CDR3aa: CASSFPTGGNGYTF
j_gene: TRBJ1-2
v_gene: TRBV7-2

CDR3aa: CASRAGGGYGYTF
j_gene: TRBJ1-2
v_gene: TRBV6-5

CDR3aa: CASSSRLAGYLQTQYF
j_gene: TRBJ2-5
v_gene: TRBV19

CDR3aa: CASTWGGDNEQFF
j_gene: TRBJ2-1
v_gene: TRBV7-2

CDR3aa: CASSRGGTANTGELFF
j_gene: TRBJ2-2
v_gene: TRBV5-4

CDR3aa: CATSTIGTSGLSSYNEQFF
j_gene: TRBJ2-1
v_gene: TRBV15

CDR3aa: CASSEFGGGSEETQYF
j_gene: TRBJ2-5
v_gene: TRBV25-1

CDR3aa: CASSPTGSSGNTIYF
j_gene: TRBJ1-3
v_gene: TRBV19

CDR3aa: CASSQEGLAGEFSYNEQFF
j_gene: TRBJ2-1
v_gene: TRBV4-1

CDR3aa: CASSTGTGGNQPQHF
j_gene: TRBJ1-5
v_gene: TRBV4-2

CDR3aa: CASSAGTSNYEQYF
j_gene: TRBJ2-7
v_gene: TRBV2

CDR3aa: CASSPHPETEAFF
j_gene: TRBJ1-1
v_gene: TRBV6-5

CDR3aa: CASSLNYLTEETQYF
j_gene: TRBJ2-5
v_gene: TRBV7-6

CDR3aa: CASSSALLAESYEQYF
j_gene: TRBJ2-7
v_gene: TRBV7-9

CDR3aa: CSAEHRGAWNTEAFF
j_gene: TRBJ1-1
v_gene: TRBV29-1

CDR3aa: CASSDPGQGNYGYTF
j_gene: TRBJ1-2
v_gene: TRBV18